The 21 T cell receptor beta chains below were found in one sample sequenced in a study of shared clonotypes between healthy human individuals. Using immunoSEQ multiplex PCR, the repertoire was profiled, and TCRdb retains in-frame clones only, with some absent. The sample lists about 480,000 clones, about four fifths occurring once. The sequenced material came from PBMCs. All receptors come from a woman between 40 and 55 years old in good health. Some clones in this sample may be carry-over from other donors' samples.

The chain employs TRBV27 and TRBJ2-5; no firm D call. V lost 6 bases, J lost 4 bases, and 9 bases lay in between. Looked up from germline, CDR1 is MNHEY and CDR2 is SMNVEV (reference sequence). This CDR3 has 12 amino acids. The CDR3 here is CASSGPGETQYF. CDR3 nucleotide sequence: TGTGCCAGCAGCGGCCCGGGAGAGACCCAGTACTTC.

The V call is TRBV6-1, the J call TRBJ1-2; the D gene is possibly TRBD1 (6 bases). CDR1 and CDR2 (germline): MNHNS, SASEGT. Trimming took off 2 bases at V and 7 bases at J, with 14 bases between the two ends. This CDR3 is 14 amino acids long. For the CDR3, the DNA is TGTGCCAGCAGTGAAAACCCCAGGGGTAGTGGCTACACCTTC. This encodes CASSENPRGSGYTF.

The CDR3: CASSSYGGGGQETQYF. DNA for the CDR3: TGTGCCAGCAGTTCCTACGGGGGAGGGGGGCAAGAGACCCAGTACTTC. The V call is TRBV27, the J call TRBJ2-5; D is perhaps TRBD2 (7 bases). Germline values: CDR1 MNHEY, CDR2 SMNVEV (reference sequence). Trimming took 4 bases from V and 2 from J, leaving 17 bases between them. The CDR3 covers 16 residues.

V and J are TRBV29-1 and TRBJ1-4, with TRBD1 as a possible D gene (6 bases). V was shortened by 4 bases and J by 8 bases, with 17 bases between the two germline ends. This CDR3 contains 14 residues. The germline V gene encodes CDR1 SQVTM and CDR2 ANQGSEA. The CDR3 region has the DNA TGCAGCGTTGGTGTAGGGGCAGGGGAAGAAAAACTGTTTTTT. Translation: CSVGVGAGEEKLFF.

CDR3 region: CASSLRLAYEQYF. CDR3 bases: TGCGCCAGCAGCTTACGACTAGCCTACGAGCAGTACTTC. The chain links TRBV5-1 to TRBJ2-7, with D perhaps matching TRBD2 (6 bases). Germline CDR1 is SGHRS and CDR2 is YFSETQ. The CDR3 extends over 13 amino acids. Trimming removed 2 bases at V and 2 bases at J, with 8 bases between.

V gene TRBV7-8 combines with J gene TRBJ1-3; tentative D call: TRBD1 (6 bases). The germline V and J ends were trimmed by 5 bases and 2 bases, with 7 bases remaining between them. The CDR3 is made up of 13 amino acids. Germline values: CDR1 SGHVS, CDR2 FQNEAQ. The CDR3 nucleotides are TGTGCCAGCAGCAGGACAGCTGGAAACACCATATATTTT. Translation: CASSRTAGNTIYF. Variable domain in full (rest from reference TRBV7-8 and TRBJ1-3): GAGVSQSPRYKVAKRGQDVALRCDPISGHVSLFWYQQALGQGPEFLTYFQNEAQLDKSGLPSDRFFAERPEGSVSTLKIQRTQQEDSAVYLCASSRTAGNTIYFGEGSWLTVV.

The CDR3 here is CASSEQGDYGYTF. The CDR3, as DNA: TGTGCCAGCAGCGAACAGGGCGACTATGGCTACACCTTC. The chain employs TRBV6-1 and TRBJ1-2, with D possibly matching TRBD1 (6 bases). The germline gives CDR1 MNHNS, CDR2 SASEGT. With 6 bases removed from V and 3 bases from J, the gap between germline ends came to 11 bases. The CDR3 totals 13 residues.

The table lists this clone with a few counts. The rearrangement uses TRBV7-9 and TRBJ1-2, with no clear D. CDR3 length: 12 amino acids. CDR1 is SEHNR and CDR2 is FQNEAQ in the germline V gene (reference sequence). V was shortened by 1 base and J by 8 bases, with 8 bases between the two germline ends. The CDR3 sequence is CASSLDGVGYTF. The CDR3 region has the DNA TGTGCCAGCAGCTTAGATGGGGTCGGCTACACCTTC. Using reference TRBV7-9 and TRBJ1-2 for the parts outside the CDR3, the full variable domain is DTGVSQNPRHKITKRGQNVTFRCDPISEHNRLYWYRQTLGQGPEFLTYFQNEAQLEKSRLLSDRFSAERPKGSFSTLEIQRTEQGDSAMYLCASSLDGVGYTFGSGTRLTVV.

The V and J genes are TRBV10-3 and TRBJ1-5; no reliable D call. This CDR3 spans 12 amino acids. Trimming left V 6 bases short and J 0 bases short, with 3 bases between. Germline CDR1 reads ENHRY; CDR2 reads SYGVKD. For the CDR3, the DNA is TGTGCCATCAGCCCTAGCAATCAGCCCCAGCATTTT. Residues: CAISPSNQPQHF.

This clone showed up just once. The chain combines TRBV5-4 with TRBJ1-3; D is ambiguous. This CDR3 comprises 14 residues. Germline-derived CDR1 and CDR2 are SGHNT and YYREEE (reference sequence). V lost 0 bases to trimming and J lost 2 bases, with 6 bases between them. The CDR3 region is CASSLDLTGNTIYF. DNA for the CDR3: TGTGCCAGCAGCTTGGACTTGACTGGAAACACCATATATTTT.

This clone was detected once. The V gene is TRBV7-2, the J gene TRBJ1-5, with unresolved D. This CDR3 region has 12 residues. V was shortened by 2 bases and J by 7 bases, with 6 bases between the two germline ends. CDR1 and CDR2 (germline): SGHTA, FQGNSA. The chain's CDR3 is CASSLMRQPQHF. The CDR3 bases are TGTGCCAGCAGCTTAATGAGGCAGCCCCAGCATTTT. The variable domain in full, with the rest retrieved from reference TRBV7-2 and TRBJ1-5, is GAGVSQSPSNKVTEKGKDVELRCDPISGHTALYWYRQSLGQGLEFLIYFQGNSAPDKSGLPSDRFSAERTGGSVSTLTIQRTQQEDSAVYLCASSLMRQPQHFGDGTRLSIL.

The chain is built from TRBV28 and TRBJ1-5, with 9 bases lining up with TRBD1. This CDR3 region has 17 residues. Germline V gene lookup returns CDR1 MDHEN and CDR2 SYDVKM. V shed 6 bases and J 4 bases; nucleotides not matched to a gene: 13. CDR3 in DNA: TGTGCCAGCAGCCTACGGCCTACAGGGGGCTGGAATCAGCCCCAGCATTTT. Protein: CASSLRPTGGWNQPQHF.

This clone has a handful of counts. The CDR3 coding sequence is TGTGCCAGTAGTCTCCCGAGGAGAGGCACCGGGGAGCTGTTTTTT. Its translation is CASSLPRRGTGELFF. The genes are TRBV19 and TRBJ2-2; no clear D gene. CDR1 is LNHDA, CDR2 SQIVND, per germline (reference sequence). The CDR3 consists of 15 residues. V gave up 5 bases and J gave up 4 bases, with 14 bases separating them.

This clone was recorded once. The chain joins TRBV19 to TRBJ2-2, with D tentatively TRBD2 (6 bases). Trimming left V 7 bases short and J 7 bases short, with 13 bases between. Germline loops: CDR1 LNHDA, CDR2 SQIVND (reference sequence). The length of the CDR3 is 13 residues. CDR3 in DNA: TGTGCCAGTAAGGAGGGCGTCGGCGGGGAGCTGTTTTTT. Amino acids: CASKEGVGGELFF.

This clone has just one count. This chain connects TRBV19 to TRBJ2-5; the match to TRBD1 covers 11 bases. V lost 4 bases and J lost 4; bases outside the gene matches: 8. Germline CDR1 LNHDA, CDR2 SQIVND (reference sequence). This CDR3 has 16 residues. CDR3 protein: CASSRRTGGGRETQYF. The CDR3 bases are TGTGCCAGTAGTAGGAGGACAGGGGGCGGCAGAGAGACCCAGTACTTC.

This clone was seen more than once but under ten times. The chain recombines TRBV18 with TRBJ1-4; D gene ambiguous. The germline V and J ends were trimmed by 2 bases and 8 bases, with 9 bases remaining between them. The germline gives CDR1 KGHSH, CDR2 LQKENI. The CDR3 totals 13 residues. The CDR3 is CASSPTRTEKLFF. CDR3 bases: TGTGCCAGCTCACCAACCAGAACCGAAAAACTGTTTTTT.

The genes are TRBV19 and TRBJ1-1; TRBD1 matches at 10 bases. This CDR3 comprises 15 residues. J gave up 6 bases and V 7 bases, and 11 bases lay outside the gene matches. Germline-derived CDR1 and CDR2 are LNHDA and SQIVND (reference sequence). This chain's CDR3 is CASIHRDRGWPEAFF. CDR3 coding DNA: TGTGCCAGTATCCACCGGGACAGGGGATGGCCTGAAGCTTTCTTT.

This rearrangement joins TRBV9 to TRBJ1-4; TRBD1 agrees at 7 bases. Germline loops: CDR1 SGDLS, CDR2 YYNGEE. This CDR3 is built from 15 residues. J gave up 3 bases and V 3 bases, and 5 bases lay outside the gene matches. The CDR3 nucleotides are TGTGCCAGCAGCGCCGGGACAGTTGCTAATGAAAAACTGTTTTTT. Protein sequence: CASSAGTVANEKLFF. The full variable domain, with the rest looked up from reference TRBV9 and TRBJ1-4, is DSGVTQTPKHLITATGQRVTLRCSPRSGDLSVYWYQQSLDQGLQFLIQYYNGEERAKGNILERFSAQQFPDLHSELNLSSLELGDSALYFCASSAGTVANEKLFFGSGTQLSVL.

The chain carries TRBV11-3 and TRBJ2-1; 7 nucleotides line up with TRBD2. Trimming cost V 0 bases and J 6 bases; bases outside gene matches: 5. The germline V gene has CDR1 SGHNT and CDR2 YENEEA. The CDR3 sequence is 15 residues long. The CDR3 coding sequence is TGTGCCAGCAGCTTAGAAGCGGGAAAGGGCAATGAGCAGTTCTTC. Its translation is CASSLEAGKGNEQFF.

The V and J genes are TRBV5-4 and TRBJ2-2, with D perhaps assigned TRBD1 or TRBD2 (5 bases each). The ends were cut back, 2 bases at V and 8 bases at J, with 13 bases in the middle. The germline gives CDR1 SGHNT, CDR2 YYREEE (reference sequence). The CDR3 length is 14 residues. The CDR3 spells CASSLWDRAGELFF. The CDR3 nucleotides read TGTGCCAGCAGCTTATGGGACCGCGCTGGGGAGCTGTTTTTT.

This chain joins TRBV21-1 and TRBJ2-7; the listed D gene, TRBD1, was not tested against the DNA. TRBV21-1 is listed as a pseudogene. The CDR3 consists of 15 residues. The CDR3 protein is CASSKETGNSYEQYF. The CDR3 DNA follows: TGTGCCAGCAGCAAAGAGACAGGGAATTCCTACGAGCAGTACTTC.